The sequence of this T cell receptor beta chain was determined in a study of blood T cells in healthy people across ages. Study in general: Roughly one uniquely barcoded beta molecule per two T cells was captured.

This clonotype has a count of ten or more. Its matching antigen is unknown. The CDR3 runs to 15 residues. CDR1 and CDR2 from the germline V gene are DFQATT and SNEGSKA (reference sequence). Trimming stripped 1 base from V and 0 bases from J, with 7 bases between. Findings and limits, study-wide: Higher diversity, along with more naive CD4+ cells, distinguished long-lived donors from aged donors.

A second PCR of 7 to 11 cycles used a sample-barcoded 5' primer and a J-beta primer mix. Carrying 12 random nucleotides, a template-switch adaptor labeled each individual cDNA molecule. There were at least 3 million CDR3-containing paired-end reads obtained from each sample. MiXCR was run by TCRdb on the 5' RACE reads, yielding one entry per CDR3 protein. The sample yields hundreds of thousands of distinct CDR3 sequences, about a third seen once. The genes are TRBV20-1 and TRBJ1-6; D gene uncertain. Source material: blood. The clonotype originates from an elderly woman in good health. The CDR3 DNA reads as TGCAGTGCTAGAGTCAGGAGCTCCTATAATTCACCCCTCCACTTT. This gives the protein CSARVRSSYNSPLHF.